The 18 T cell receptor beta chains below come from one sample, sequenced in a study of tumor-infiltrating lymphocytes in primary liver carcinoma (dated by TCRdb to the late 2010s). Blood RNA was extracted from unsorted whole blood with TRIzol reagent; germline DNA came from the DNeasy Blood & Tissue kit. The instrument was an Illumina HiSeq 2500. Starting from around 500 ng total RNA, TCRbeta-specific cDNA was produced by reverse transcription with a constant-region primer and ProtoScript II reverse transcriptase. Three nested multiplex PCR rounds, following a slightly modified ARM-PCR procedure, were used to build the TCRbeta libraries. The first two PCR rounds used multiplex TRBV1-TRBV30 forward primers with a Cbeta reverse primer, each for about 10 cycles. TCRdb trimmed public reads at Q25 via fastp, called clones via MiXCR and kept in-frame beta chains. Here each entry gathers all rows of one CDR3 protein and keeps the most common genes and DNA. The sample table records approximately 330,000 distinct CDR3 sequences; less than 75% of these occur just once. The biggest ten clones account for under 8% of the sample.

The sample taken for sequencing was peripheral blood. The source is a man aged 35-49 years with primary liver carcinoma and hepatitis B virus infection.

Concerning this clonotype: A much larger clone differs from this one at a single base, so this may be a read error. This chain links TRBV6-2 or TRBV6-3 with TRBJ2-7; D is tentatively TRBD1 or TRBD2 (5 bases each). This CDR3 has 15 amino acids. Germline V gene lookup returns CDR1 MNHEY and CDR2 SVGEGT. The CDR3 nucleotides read TGTCCCAGCAGTTTGGGACGCTTAGGGACCTACGAGCAGTACTTC. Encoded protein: CPSSLGRLGTYEQYF.

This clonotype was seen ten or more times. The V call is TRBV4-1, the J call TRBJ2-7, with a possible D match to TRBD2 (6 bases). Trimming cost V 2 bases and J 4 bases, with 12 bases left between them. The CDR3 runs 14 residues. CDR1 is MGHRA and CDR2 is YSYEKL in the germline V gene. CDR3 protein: CASSQQRRGYEQYF. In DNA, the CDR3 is TGCGCCAGCAGCCAACAGCGGAGGGGATACGAGCAGTACTTC.

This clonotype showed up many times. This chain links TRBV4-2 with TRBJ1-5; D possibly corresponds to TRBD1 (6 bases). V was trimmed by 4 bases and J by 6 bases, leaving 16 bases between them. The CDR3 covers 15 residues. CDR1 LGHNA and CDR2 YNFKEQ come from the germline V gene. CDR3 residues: CASSREQGDPQPQHF. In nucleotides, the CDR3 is TGTGCCAGCAGCCGAGAACAGGGAGATCCTCAGCCCCAGCATTTT.

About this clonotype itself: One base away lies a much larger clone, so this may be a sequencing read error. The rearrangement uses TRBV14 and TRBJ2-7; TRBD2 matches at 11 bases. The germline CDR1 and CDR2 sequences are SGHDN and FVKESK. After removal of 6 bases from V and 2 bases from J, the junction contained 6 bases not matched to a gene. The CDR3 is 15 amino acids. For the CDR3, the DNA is TGTGCCAGCAGAAAGACTAGCGGGAACACCTACGAGCAGTACTTC. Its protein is CASRKTSGNTYEQYF.

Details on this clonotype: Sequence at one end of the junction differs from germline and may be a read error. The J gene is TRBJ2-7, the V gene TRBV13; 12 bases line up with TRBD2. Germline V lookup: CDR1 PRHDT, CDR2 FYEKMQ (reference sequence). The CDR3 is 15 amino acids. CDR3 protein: CASSPGLAGSYEHYF. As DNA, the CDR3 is TGTGCCAGCAGCCCGGGACTAGCGGGTTCCTACGAGCACTACTTC.

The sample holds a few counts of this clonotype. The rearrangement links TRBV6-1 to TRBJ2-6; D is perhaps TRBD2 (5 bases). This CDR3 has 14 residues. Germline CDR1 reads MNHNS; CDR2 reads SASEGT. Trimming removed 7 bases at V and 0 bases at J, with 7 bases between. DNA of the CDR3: TGTGCCAGCACCCGGGGCTCTGGGGCCAACGTCCTGACTTTC. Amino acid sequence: CASTRGSGANVLTF.

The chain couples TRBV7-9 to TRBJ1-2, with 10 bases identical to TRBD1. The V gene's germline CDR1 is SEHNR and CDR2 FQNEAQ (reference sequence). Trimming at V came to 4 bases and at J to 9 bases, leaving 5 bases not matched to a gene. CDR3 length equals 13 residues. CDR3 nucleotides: TGTGCCAGCAGCTGGACAGGGGGGGAGTGCTACACCTTC. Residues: CASSWTGGECYTF.

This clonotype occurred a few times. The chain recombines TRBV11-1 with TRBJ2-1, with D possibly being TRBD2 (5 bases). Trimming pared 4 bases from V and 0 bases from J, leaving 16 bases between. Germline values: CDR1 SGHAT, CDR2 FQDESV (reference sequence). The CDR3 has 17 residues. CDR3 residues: CASSSFLRVSSYNEQFF. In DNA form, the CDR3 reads TGTGCCAGCAGCTCCTTTCTGCGGGTCTCCTCCTACAATGAGCAGTTCTTC.

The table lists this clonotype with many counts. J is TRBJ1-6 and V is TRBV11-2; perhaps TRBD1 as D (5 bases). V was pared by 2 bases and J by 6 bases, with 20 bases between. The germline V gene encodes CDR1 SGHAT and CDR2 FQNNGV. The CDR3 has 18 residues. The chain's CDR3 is CASSLFGTETSSNSPLHF. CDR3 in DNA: TGTGCCAGCAGCTTATTCGGGACGGAAACTTCTTCTAATTCACCCCTCCACTTT.

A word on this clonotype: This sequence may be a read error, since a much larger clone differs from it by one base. The CDR3 nucleotides read TGCAGCGTTGTTATCAGTGGTACCGGGGAGCTGCTTTTT. Residues: CSVVISGTGELLF. The V call is TRBV29-1, the J call TRBJ2-2; possible D gene TRBD2, 5 bases. Germline V gene data show CDR1 as SQVTM and CDR2 as ANQGSEA. The CDR3 runs to 13 residues.

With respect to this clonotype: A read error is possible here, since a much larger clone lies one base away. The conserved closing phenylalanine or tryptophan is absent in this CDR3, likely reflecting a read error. CDR3 sequence (DNA): TGTGCCAGCAGTTACGGAGGCAGGAGTAATTCACCCCTCCACTCT. As protein: CASSYGGRSNSPLHS. V is TRBV6-6 and J is TRBJ1-6; D gene ambiguous. The CDR3 loop spans 15 amino acids. CDR1 is MNHNY and CDR2 is SVGAGI in the germline V gene (reference sequence). V lost 2 bases, J lost 6 bases, and 11 bases lay in between.

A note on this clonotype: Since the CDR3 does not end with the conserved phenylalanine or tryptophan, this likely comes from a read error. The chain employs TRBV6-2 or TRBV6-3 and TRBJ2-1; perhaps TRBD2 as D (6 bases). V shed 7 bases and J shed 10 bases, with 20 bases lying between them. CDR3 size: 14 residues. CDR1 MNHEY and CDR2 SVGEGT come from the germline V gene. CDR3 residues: CASMETRAVQEQFL. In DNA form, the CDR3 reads TGTGCCAGCATGGAGACTAGGGCCGTTCAGGAGCAGTTCTTA.

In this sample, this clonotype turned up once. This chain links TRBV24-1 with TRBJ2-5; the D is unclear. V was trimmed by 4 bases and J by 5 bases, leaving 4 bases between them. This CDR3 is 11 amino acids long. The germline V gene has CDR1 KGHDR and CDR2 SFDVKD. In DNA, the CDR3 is TGTGCCACCAGTGAGGGCGAGACCCAGTACTTC. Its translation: CATSEGETQYF.

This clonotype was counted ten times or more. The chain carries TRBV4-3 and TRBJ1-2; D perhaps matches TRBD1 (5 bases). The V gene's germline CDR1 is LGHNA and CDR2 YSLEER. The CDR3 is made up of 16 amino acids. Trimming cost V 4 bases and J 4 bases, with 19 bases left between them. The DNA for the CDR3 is TGCGCCAGCAGCCCCACACCCGGGGGGAGGGGCTATGGCTACACCTTC. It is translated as CASSPTPGGRGYGYTF.

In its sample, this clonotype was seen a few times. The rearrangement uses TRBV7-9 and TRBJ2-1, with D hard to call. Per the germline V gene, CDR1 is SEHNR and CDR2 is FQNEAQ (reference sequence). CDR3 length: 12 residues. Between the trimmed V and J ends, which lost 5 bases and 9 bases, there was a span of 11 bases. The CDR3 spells CASSSEWSEQFF. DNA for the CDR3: TGTGCCAGCAGCAGTGAGTGGTCTGAGCAGTTCTTC.

The CDR3: CASSLRRGLDGYTF. The CDR3 DNA sequence: TGTGCCAGCAGCTTGAGGAGGGGGCTGGACGGCTACACCTTC. The genes are TRBV5-4 and TRBJ1-2, with 7 bases that match TRBD1. V shed 1 base, J shed 8 bases, and the junction held 8 bases outside the gene matches. From germline, CDR1 is SGHNT and CDR2 YYREEE (reference sequence). The length of the CDR3 is 14 residues.

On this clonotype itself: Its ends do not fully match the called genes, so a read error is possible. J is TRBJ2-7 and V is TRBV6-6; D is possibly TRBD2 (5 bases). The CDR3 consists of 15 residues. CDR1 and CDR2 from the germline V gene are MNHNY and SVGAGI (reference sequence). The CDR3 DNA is TGTGCCAGCAGTCACTCGAACTCCGATCGGGGCGAGCAGTACTTC. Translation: CASSHSNSDRGEQYF.

This CDR3 is CASSSDSVGELFF. In DNA form, the CDR3 reads TGTGCCAGCAGCTCTGACAGTGTCGGAGAGCTGTTTTTT. The chain uses TRBV11-3 and TRBJ2-2; a possible D gene is TRBD1 (5 bases). Trimming took 4 bases from V and 11 from J, leaving 14 bases between them. Germline V gene sequence: CDR1 SGHNT, CDR2 YENEEA. There are 13 residues in the CDR3.